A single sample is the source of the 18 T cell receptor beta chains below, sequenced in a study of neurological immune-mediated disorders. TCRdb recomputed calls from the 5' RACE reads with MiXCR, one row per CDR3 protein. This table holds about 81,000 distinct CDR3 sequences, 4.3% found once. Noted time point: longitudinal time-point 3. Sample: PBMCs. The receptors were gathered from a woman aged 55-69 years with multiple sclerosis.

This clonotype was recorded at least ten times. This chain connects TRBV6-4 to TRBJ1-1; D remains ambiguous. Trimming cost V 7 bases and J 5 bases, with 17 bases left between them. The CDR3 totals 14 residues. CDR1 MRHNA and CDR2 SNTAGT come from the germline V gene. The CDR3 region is CASKYGEGRTEAFF. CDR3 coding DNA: TGTGCCAGCAAGTACGGAGAGGGTAGGACTGAAGCTTTCTTT.

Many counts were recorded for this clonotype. The CDR3 sequence: CASSLMAVQGGETQYF. The CDR3 DNA reads TGCGCCAGCAGCTTGATGGCCGTGCAGGGAGGGGAGACCCAGTACTTC. The chain couples TRBV5-1 to TRBJ2-5, with 7 nucleotides matching TRBD2. Per germline, CDR1 SGHRS and CDR2 YFSETQ. The CDR3 loop spans 16 amino acids. J lost 5 bases, V lost 1 base, and 11 bases had no gene match.

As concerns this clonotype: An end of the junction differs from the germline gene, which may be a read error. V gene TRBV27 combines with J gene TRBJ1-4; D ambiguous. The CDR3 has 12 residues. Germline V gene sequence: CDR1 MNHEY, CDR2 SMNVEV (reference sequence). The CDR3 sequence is CASSFGGNEKLF. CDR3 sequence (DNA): TGTGCCAGCAGTTTCGGCGGGAATGAAAAACTGTTT.

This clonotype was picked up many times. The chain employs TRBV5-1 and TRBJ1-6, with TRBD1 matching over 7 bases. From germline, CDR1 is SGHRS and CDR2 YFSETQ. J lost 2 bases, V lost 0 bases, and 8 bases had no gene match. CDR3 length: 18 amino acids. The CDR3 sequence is CASSLELRGRTYNSPLHF. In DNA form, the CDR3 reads TGCGCCAGCAGCTTGGAATTGAGGGGGCGGACCTATAATTCACCCCTCCACTTT.

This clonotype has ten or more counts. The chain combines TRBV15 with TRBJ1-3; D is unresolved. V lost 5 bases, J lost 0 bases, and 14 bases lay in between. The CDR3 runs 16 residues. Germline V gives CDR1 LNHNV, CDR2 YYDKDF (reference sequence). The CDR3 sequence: CATSPPRSSSGNTIYF. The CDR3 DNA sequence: TGTGCCACCAGCCCTCCCCGGAGCAGCTCTGGAAACACCATATATTTT.

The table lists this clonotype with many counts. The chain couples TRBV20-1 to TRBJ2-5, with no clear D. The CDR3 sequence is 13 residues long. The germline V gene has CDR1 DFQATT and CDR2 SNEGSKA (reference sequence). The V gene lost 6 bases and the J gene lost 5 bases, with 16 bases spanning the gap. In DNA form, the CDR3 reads TGCAGTGCACCGGGCCTCCCTCGGGAGACCCAGTACTTC. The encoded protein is CSAPGLPRETQYF.

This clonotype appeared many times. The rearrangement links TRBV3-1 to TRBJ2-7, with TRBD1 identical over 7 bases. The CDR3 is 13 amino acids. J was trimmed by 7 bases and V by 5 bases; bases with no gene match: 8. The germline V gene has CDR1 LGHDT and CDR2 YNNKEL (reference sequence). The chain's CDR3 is CASSLRGRREQYF. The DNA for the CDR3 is TGTGCCAGCAGCTTAAGGGGGCGACGGGAGCAGTACTTC.

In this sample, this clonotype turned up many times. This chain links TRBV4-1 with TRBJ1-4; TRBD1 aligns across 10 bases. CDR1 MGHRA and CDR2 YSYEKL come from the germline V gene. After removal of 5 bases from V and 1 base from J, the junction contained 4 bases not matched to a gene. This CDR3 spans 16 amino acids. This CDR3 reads CASSVGQGVTNEKLFF. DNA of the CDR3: TGCGCCAGCAGCGTCGGACAGGGGGTAACTAATGAAAAACTGTTTTTT.

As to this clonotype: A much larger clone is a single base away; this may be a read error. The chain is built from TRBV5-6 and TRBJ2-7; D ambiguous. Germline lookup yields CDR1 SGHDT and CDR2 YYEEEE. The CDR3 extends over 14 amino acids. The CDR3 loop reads CSTMSGRISYEQYF. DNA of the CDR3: TGTTCCACCATGTCGGGCAGGATCTCCTACGAGCAGTACTTC.

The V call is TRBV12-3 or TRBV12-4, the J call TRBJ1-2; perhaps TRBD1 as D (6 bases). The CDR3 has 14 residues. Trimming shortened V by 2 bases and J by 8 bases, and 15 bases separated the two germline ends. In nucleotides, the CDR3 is TGTGCCAGCAGTTTAAACAGGGTCGTGGAGGGCTACACCTTC. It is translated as CASSLNRVVEGYTF.

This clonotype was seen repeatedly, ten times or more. CDR3 in DNA: TGTGCCAGCAGCTTATATTTCGGGACAGCTGGAAACACCATATATTTT. This sequence encodes CASSLYFGTAGNTIYF. The chain has TRBV7-9 and TRBJ1-3; 7 bases align to TRBD1. Germline V gene sequence: CDR1 SEHNR, CDR2 FQNEAQ (reference sequence). The CDR3 runs to 16 residues. J was trimmed by 2 bases and V by 2 bases; bases with no gene match: 6. The full variable domain, completed using reference TRBV7-9 and TRBJ1-3, is DTGVSQNPRHKITKRGQNVTFRCDPISEHNRLYWYRQTLGQGPEFLTYFQNEAQLEKSRLLSDRFSAERPKGSFSTLEIQRTEQGDSAMYLCASSLYFGTAGNTIYFGEGSWLTVV.

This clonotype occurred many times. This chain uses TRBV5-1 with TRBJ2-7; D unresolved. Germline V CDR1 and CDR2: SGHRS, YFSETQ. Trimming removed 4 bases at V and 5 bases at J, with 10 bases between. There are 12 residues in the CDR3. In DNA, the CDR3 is TGCGCCAGCAGCCCCGGCCGGGACGAGCAGTACTTC. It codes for CASSPGRDEQYF.

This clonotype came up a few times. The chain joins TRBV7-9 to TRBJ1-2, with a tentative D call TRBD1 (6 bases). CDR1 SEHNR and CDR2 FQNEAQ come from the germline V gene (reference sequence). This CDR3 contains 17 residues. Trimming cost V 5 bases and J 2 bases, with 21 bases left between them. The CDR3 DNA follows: TGTGCCAGCAGCGCAGGGGTGGTTGGGACACTAAACTATGGCTACACCTTC. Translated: CASSAGVVGTLNYGYTF.

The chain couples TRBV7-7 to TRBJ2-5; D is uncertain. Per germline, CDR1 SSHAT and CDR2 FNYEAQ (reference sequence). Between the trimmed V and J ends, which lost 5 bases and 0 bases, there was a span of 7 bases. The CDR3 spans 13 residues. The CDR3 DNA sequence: TGTGCCAGCAGCCCAAGTTACCAAGAGACCCAGTACTTC. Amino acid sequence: CASSPSYQETQYF.

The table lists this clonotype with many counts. CDR3 sequence: CASSLRARTVTDTQYF. The CDR3 DNA reads TGTGCCAGCAGCTTAAGGGCTCGGACAGTCACAGATACGCAGTATTTT. This chain connects TRBV11-2 to TRBJ2-3; D may be TRBD1 (6 bases). The ends were cut back, 2 bases at V and 2 bases at J, with 14 bases in the middle. Germline CDR1 and CDR2: SGHAT and FQNNGV. The CDR3 loop spans 16 amino acids.

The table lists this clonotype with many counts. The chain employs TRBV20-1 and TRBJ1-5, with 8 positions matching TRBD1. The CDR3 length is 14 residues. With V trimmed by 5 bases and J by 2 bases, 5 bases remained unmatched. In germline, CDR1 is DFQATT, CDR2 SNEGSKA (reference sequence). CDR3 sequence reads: CSAADRGGNQPQHF. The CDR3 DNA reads TGCAGTGCTGCCGACAGGGGTGGCAATCAGCCCCAGCATTTT.

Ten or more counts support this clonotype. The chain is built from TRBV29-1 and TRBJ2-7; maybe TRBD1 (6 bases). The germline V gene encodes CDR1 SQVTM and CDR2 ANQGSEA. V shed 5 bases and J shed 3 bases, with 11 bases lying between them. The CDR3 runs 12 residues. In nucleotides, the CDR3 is TGCAGCGTTCATTTACAGGGCTACGAGCAGTACTTC. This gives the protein CSVHLQGYEQYF.

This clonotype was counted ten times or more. DNA of the CDR3: TGTGCCAGCAGTTTTGGGCAGCTCAATGAGCAGTTCTTC. This translates into CASSFGQLNEQFF. The chain joins TRBV12-3 or TRBV12-4 to TRBJ2-1, with D unclear. CDR3 length: 13 residues. V was clipped by 3 bases and J by 6 bases, with 9 bases between them.